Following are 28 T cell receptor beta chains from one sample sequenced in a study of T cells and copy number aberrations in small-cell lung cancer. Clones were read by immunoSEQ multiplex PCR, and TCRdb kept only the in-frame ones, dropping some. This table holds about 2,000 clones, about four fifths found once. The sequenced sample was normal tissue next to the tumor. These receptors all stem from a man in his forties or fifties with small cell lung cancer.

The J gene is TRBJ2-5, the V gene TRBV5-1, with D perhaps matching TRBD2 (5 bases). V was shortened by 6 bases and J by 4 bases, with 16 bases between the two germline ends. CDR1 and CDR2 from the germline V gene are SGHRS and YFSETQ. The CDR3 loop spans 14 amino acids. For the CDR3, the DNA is TGCGCCAGCACCGGGGAAGATTCTCGAGAGACCCAGTACTTC. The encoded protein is CASTGEDSRETQYF.

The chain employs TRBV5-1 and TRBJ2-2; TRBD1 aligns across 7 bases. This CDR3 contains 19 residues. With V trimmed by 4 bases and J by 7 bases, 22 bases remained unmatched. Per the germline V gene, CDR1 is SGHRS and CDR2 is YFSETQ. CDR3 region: CASSPMGPGQRLLGGELFF. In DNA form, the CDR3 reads TGCGCCAGCAGCCCGATGGGGCCGGGACAGCGTTTACTCGGCGGGGAGCTGTTTTTT.

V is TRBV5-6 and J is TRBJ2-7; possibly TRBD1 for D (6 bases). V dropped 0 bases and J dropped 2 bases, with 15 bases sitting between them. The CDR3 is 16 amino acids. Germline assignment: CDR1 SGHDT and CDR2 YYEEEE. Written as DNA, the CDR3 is TGTGCCAGCAGCTTGGGTGCTTTGGACAGTGCCTACGAGCAGTACTTC. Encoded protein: CASSLGALDSAYEQYF.

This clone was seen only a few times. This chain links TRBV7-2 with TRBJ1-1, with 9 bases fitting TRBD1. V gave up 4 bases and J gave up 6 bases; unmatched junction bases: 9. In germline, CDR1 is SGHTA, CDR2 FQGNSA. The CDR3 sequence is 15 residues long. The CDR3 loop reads CASSSTGGIYSEAFF. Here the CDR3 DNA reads TGTGCCAGCAGCTCGACAGGGGGTATTTACTCTGAAGCTTTCTTT.

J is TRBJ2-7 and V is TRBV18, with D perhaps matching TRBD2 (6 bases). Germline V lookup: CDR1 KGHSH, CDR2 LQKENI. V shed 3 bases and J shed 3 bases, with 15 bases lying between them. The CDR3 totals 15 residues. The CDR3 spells CASSPSAGLHYEQYF. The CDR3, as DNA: TGTGCCAGCTCACCTTCGGCGGGACTCCACTACGAGCAGTACTTC. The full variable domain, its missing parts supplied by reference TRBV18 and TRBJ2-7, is NAGVMQNPRHLVRRRGQEARLRCSPMKGHSHVYWYRQLPEEGLKFMVYLQKENIIDESGMPKERFSAEFPKEGPSILRIQQVVRGDSAAYFCASSPSAGLHYEQYFGPGTRLTVT.

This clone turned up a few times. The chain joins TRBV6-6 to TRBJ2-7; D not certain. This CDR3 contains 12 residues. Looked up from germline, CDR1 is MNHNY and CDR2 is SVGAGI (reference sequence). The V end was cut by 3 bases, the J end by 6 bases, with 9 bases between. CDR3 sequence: CASSYRVSEQYF. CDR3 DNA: TGTGCCAGCAGTTATAGGGTGAGCGAGCAGTACTTC.

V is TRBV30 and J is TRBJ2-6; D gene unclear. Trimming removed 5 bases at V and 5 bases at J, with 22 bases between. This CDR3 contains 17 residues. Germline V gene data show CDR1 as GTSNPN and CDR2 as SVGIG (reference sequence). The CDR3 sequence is CAWRTGVITSRANVLTF. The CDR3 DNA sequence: TGTGCCTGGCGAACCGGCGTTATAACAAGTCGGGCCAACGTCCTGACTTTC.

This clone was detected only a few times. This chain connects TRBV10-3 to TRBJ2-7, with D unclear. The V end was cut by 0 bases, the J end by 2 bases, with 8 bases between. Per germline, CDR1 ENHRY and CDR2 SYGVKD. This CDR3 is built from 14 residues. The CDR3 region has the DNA TGTGCCATCAGTGAGTCCAGGCAGGCCTACGAGCAGTACTTC. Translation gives CAISESRQAYEQYF.

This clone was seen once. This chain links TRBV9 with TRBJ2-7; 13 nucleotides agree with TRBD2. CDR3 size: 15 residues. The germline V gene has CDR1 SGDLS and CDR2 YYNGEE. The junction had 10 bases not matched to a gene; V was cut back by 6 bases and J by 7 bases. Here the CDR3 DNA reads TGTGCCAGCAACCCCGAAGGGACTAGCGGGACGGAGCAGTACTTC. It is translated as CASNPEGTSGTEQYF.

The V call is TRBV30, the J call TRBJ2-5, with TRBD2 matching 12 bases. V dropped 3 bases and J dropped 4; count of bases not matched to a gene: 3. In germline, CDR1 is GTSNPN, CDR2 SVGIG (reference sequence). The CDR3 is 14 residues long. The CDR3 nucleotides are TGTGCCTGGAGACTAGCGGGAGGTGTAGAGACCCAGTACTTC. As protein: CAWRLAGGVETQYF.

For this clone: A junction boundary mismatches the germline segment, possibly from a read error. CDR3 protein: CVSRASSHEQFF. The CDR3 DNA follows: TGTGTCAGCAGGGCTAGCAGCCATGAGCAGTTCTTC. This chain joins TRBV2 and TRBJ2-1; D possibly matches TRBD1 or TRBD2 (5 bases each). The CDR3 sequence is 12 residues long. The V gene's germline CDR1 is SNHLY and CDR2 FYNNEI.

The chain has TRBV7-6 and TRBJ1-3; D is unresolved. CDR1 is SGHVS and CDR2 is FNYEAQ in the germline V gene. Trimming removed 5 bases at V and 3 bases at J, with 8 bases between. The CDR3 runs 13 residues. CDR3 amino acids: CASSPTGGNTIYF. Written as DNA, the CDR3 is TGTGCCAGCAGCCCAACGGGTGGAAACACCATATATTTT.

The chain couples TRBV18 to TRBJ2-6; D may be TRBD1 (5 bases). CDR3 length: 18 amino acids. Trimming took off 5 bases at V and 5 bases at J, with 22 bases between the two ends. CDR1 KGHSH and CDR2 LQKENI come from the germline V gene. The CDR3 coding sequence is TGTGCCAGCTCAAAGGGTAAGGACATTTACAGTCGGGCCAACGTCCTGACTTTC. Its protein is CASSKGKDIYSRANVLTF.

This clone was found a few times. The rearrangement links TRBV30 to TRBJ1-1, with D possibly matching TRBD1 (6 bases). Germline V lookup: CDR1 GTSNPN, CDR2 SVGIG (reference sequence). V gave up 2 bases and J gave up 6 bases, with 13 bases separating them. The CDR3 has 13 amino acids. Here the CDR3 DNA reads TGTGCCTGGAGTCCTACAGGGACCCCTGAAGCTTTCTTT. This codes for CAWSPTGTPEAFF.

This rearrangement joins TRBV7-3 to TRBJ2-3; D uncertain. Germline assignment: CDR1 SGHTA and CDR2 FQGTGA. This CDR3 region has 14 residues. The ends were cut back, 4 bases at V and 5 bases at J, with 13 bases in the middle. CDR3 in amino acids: CASSSVSLEDTQYF. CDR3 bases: TGTGCCAGCAGCTCGGTTAGCTTGGAAGATACGCAGTATTTT.

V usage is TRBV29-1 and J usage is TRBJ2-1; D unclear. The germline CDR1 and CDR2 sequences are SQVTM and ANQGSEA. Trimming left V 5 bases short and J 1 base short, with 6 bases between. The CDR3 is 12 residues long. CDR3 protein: CSVCDSYNEQFF. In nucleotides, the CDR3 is TGCAGCGTTTGTGATTCCTACAATGAGCAGTTCTTC.

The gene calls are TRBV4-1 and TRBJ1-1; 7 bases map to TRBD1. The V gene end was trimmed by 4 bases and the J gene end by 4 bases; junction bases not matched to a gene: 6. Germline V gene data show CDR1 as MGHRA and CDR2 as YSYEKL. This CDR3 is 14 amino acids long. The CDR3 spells CASSPSRGGTEAFF. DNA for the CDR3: TGCGCCAGCAGCCCCTCCAGGGGGGGCACTGAAGCTTTCTTT.

The CDR3 DNA follows: TGTGCCAGCAGGAGGGGACAGGGCTCTAGCAATCAGCCCCAGCATTTT. Its protein is CASRRGQGSSNQPQHF. The chain has TRBV2 and TRBJ1-5, with 9 nucleotides matching TRBD1. V shed 6 bases, J shed 0 bases, and the junction held 6 bases outside the gene matches. Germline V lookup: CDR1 SNHLY, CDR2 FYNNEI. The CDR3 length is 16 residues.

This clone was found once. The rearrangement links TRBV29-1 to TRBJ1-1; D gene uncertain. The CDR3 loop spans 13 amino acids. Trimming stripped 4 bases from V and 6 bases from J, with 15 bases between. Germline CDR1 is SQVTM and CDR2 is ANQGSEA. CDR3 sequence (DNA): TGCAGCGTTGGAAGCACAAACTACGCTGAAGCTTTCTTT. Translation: CSVGSTNYAEAFF.

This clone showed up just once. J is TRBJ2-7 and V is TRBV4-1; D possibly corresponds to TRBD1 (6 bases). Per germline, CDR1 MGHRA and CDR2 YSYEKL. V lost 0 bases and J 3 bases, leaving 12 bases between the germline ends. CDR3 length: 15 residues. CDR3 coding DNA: TGCGCCAGCAGCCAAGATCTCAGGGGCTACTACGAGCAGTACTTC. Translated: CASSQDLRGYYEQYF.

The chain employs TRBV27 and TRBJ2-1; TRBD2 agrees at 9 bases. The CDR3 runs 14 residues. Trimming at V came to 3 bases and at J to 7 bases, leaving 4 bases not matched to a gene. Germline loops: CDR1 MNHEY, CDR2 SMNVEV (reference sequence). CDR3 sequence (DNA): TGTGCCAGCAGTTTGGGACTAGCTCCGAATGAGCAGTTCTTC. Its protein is CASSLGLAPNEQFF.

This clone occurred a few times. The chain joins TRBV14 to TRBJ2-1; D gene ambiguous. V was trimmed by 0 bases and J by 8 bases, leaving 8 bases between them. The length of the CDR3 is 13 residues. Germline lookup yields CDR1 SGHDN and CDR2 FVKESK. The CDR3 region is CASSQDPVDEQFF. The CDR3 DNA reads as TGTGCCAGCAGCCAAGATCCCGTGGATGAGCAGTTCTTC.

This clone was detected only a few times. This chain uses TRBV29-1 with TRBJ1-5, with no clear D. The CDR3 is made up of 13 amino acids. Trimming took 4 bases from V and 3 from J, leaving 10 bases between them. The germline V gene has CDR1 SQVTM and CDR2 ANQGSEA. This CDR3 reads CSVGVDINQPQHF. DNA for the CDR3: TGCAGCGTTGGAGTCGATATCAATCAGCCCCAGCATTTT.

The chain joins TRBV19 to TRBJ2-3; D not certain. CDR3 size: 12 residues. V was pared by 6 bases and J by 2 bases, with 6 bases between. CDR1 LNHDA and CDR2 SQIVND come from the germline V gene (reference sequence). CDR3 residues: CASRGYTDTQYF. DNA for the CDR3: TGTGCCAGTAGAGGTTACACAGATACGCAGTATTTT.

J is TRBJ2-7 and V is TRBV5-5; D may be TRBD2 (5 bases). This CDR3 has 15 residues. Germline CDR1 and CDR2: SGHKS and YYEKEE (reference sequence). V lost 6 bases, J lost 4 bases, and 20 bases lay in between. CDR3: CASTPGSEAAYEQYF. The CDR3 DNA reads TGTGCCAGCACCCCGGGCTCGGAGGCTGCATACGAGCAGTACTTC.

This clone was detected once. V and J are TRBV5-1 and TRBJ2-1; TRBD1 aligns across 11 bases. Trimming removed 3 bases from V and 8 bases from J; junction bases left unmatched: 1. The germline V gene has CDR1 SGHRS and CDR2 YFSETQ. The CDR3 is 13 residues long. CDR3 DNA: TGCGCCAGCAGCTGGACAGGGGGCGATGAGCAGTTCTTC. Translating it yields CASSWTGGDEQFF.

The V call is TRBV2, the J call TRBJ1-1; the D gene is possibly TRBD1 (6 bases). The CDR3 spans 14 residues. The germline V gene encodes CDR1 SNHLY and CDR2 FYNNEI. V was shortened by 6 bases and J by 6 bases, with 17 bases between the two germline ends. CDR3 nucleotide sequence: TGTGCCAGCAGGCACCGGGACAAGGTCCCTGAAGCTTTCTTT. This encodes CASRHRDKVPEAFF.

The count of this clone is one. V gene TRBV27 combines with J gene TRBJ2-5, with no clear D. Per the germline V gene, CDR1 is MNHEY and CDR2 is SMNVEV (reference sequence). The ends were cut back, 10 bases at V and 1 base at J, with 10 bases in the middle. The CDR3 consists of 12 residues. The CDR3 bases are TGTGCCAACATCCTCCTCCAAGAGACCCAGTACTTC. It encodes CANILLQETQYF.